This T cell receptor beta chain appears in the sequencing data of a study of blood T cells in healthy people across ages. Study at large: T cells yielded about one barcoded beta molecule per two cells through template switching. Notes on the study in general: Long-lived donors carried more naive CD4+ cells and greater diversity than aged donors. TCR beta diversity, measured per million T cells, fell in a roughly linear way with age.

PCR was performed a second time for roughly 7 to 11 cycles using a sample-barcoded 5' primer and a J-beta primer mix. TCRdb re-called the 5' RACE reads through MiXCR, storing one row per CDR3 protein. The repertoire holds some 1,000,000 distinct CDR3 sequences, less than 25% seen once, with approximately 0.79% in the top ten. This clonotype turned up a few times. Its target is unknown. Germline loops: CDR1 SQVTM, CDR2 ANQGSEA. The CDR3 runs to 14 residues. Between the trimmed V and J ends, which lost 3 bases and 2 bases, there was a span of 14 bases. The sample was also linked to a second study, of T cells of mothers and their children.

The sample comprised blood. The origin of this receptor is a girl aged 2 to 9 in good health. V gene TRBV29-1 combines with J gene TRBJ2-7, with unresolved D. CDR3 amino acids: CSVEDAINPYEQYF. The CDR3 bases are TGCAGCGTTGAGGACGCTATAAATCCCTACGAGCAGTACTTC.